The sequence of this T cell receptor beta chain was determined in a study of radiotherapy plus CTLA-4 blockade in lung cancer. Repertoires were generated with immunoSEQ multiplex PCR, while TCRdb's copy carries only in-frame clones and drops some. This table has about 93,000 clones, about 91% appearing once. Germline assignment: CDR1 MGHRA and CDR2 YSYEKL. The CDR3 is 15 amino acids. The ends were cut back, 2 bases at V and 2 bases at J, with 7 bases in the middle. Chemo-refractory metastatic non-small-cell lung cancer patients underwent focal radiation alongside CTLA-4 blockade with ipilimumab. Study-level points and caveats: Strongest reported response predictors: early blood clone changes and post-radiation interferon-beta. Researchers report tumor-derived TCR clones expanding in blood after radiotherapy plus ipilimumab.

This clone was seen a handful of times. Its specificity is not known. The TCR originated in a human donor with non-small cell lung cancer that progressed on radiotherapy plus ipilimumab. This chain links TRBV4-1 with TRBJ2-6, with D uncertain. The sequenced sample was peripheral blood, obtained from a patient treated with radiotherapy plus ipilimumab. CDR3 DNA: TGCGCCAGCAGCCAACAATGGACTGGGGCCAACGTCCTGACTTTC. Protein sequence: CASSQQWTGANVLTF.